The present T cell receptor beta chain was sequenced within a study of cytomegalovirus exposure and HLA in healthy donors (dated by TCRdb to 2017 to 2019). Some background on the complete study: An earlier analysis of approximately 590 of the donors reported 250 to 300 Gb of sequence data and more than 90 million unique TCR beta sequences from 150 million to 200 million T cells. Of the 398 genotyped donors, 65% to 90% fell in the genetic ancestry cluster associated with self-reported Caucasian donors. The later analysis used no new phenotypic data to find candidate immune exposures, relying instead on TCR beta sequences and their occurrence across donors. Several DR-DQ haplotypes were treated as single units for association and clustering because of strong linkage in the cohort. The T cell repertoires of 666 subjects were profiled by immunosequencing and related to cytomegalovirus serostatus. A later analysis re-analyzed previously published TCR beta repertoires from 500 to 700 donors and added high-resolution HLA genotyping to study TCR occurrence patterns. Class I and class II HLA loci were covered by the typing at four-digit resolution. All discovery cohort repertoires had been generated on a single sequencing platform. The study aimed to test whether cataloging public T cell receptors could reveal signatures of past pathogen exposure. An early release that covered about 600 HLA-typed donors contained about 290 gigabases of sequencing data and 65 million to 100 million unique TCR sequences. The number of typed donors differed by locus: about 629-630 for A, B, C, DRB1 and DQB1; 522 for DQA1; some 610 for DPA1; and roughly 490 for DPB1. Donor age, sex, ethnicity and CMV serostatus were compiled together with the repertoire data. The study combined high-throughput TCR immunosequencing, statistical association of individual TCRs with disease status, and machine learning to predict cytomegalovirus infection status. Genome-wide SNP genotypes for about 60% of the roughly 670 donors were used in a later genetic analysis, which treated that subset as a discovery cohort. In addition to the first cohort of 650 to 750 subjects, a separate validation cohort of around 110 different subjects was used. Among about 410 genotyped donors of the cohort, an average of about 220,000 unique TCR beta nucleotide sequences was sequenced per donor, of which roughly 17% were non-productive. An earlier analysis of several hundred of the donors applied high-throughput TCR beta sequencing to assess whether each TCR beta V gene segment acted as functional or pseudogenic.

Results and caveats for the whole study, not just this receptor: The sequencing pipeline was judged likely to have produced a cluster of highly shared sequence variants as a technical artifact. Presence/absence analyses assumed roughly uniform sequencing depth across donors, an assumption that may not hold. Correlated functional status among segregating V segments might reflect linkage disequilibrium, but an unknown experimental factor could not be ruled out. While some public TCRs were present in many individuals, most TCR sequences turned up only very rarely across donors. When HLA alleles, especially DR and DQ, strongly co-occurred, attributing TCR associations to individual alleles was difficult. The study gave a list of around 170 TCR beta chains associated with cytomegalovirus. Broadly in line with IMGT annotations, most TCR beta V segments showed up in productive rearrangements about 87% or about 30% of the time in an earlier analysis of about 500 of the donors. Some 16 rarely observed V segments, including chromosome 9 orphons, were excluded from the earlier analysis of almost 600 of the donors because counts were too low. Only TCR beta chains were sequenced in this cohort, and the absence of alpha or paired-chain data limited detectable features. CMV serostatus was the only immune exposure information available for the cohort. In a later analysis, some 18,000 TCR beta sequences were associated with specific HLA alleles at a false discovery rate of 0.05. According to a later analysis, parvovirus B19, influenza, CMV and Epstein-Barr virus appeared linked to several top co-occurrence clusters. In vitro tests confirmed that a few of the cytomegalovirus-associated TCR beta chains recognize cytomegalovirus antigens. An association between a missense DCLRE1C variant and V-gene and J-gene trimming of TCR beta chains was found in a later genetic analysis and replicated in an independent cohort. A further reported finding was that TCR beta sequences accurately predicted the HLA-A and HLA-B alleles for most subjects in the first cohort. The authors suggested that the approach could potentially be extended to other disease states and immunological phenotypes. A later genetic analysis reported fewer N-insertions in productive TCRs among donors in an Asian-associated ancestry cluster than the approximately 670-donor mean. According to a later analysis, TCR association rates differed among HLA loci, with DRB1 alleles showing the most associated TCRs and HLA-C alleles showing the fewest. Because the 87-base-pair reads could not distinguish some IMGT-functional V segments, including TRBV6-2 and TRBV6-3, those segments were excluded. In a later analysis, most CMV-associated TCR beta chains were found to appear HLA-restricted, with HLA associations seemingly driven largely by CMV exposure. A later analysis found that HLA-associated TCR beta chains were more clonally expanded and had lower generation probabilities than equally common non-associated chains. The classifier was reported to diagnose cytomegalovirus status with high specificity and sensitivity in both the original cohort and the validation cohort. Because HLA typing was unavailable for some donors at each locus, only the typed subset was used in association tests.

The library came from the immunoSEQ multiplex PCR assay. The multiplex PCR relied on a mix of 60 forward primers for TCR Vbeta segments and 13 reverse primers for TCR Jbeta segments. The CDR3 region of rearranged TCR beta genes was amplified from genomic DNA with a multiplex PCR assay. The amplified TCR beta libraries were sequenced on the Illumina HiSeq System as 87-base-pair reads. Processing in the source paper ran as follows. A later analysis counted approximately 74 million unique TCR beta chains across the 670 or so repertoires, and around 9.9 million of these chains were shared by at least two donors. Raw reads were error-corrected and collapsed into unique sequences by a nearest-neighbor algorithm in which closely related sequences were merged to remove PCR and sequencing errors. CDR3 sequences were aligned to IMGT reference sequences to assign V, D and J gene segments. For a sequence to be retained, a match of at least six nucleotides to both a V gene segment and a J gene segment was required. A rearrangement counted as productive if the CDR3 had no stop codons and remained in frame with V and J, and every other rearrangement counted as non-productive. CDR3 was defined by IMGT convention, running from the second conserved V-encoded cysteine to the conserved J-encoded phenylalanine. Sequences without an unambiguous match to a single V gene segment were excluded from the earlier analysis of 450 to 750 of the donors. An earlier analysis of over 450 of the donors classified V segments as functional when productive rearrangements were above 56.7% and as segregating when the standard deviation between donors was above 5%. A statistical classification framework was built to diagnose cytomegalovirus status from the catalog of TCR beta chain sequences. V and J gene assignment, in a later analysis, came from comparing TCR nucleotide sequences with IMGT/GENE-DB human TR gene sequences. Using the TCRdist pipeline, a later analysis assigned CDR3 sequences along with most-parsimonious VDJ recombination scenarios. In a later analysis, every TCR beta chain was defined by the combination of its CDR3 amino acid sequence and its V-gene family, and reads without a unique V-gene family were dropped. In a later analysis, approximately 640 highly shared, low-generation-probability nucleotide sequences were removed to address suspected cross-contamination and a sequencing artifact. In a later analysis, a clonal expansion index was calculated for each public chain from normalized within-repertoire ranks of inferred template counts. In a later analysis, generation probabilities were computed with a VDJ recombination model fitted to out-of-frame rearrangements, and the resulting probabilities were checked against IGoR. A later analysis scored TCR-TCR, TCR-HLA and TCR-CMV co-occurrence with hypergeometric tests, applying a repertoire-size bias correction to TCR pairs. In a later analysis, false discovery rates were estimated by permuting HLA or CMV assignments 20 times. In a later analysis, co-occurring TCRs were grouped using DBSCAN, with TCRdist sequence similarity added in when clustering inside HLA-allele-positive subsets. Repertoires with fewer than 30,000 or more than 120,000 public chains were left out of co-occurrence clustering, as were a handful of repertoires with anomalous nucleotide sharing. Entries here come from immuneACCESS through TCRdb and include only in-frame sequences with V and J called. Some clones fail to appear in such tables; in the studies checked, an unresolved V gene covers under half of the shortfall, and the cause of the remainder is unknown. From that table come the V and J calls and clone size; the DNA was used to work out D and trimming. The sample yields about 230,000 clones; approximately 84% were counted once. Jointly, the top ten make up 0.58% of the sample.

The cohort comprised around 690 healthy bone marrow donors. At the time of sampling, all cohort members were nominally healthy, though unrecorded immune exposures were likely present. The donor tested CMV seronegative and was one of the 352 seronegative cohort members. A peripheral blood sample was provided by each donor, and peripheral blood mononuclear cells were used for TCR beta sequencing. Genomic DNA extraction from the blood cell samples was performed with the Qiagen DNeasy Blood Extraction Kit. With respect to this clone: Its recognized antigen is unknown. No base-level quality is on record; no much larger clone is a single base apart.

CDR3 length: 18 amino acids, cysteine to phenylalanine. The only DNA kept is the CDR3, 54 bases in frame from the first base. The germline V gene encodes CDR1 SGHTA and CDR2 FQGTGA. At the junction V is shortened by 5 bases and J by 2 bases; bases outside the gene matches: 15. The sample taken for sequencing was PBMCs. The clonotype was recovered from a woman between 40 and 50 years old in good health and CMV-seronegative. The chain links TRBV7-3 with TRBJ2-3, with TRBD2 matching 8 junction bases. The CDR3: CASSPRVRGLGHTDTQYF. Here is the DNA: TGTGCCAGCAGCCCACGGGTCCGGGGACTAGGACACACAGATACGCAGTATTTT.